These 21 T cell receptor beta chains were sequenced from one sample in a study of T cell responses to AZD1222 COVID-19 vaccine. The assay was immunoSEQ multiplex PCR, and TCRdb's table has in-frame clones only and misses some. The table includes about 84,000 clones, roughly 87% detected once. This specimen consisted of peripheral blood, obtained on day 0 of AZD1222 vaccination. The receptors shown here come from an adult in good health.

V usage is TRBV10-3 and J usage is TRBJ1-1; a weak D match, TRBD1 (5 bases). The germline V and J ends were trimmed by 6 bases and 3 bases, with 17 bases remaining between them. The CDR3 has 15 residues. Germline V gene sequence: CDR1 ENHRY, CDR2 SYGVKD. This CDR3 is CAISGGTGGDTEAFF. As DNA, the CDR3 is TGTGCCATCAGCGGGGGGACGGGAGGGGACACTGAAGCTTTCTTT.

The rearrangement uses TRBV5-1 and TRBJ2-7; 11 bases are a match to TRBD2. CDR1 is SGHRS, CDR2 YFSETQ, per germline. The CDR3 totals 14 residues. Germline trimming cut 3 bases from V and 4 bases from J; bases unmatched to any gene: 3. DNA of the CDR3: TGCGCCAGCAGCTGGGGGACTAGCGGATACGAGCAGTACTTC. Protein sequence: CASSWGTSGYEQYF.

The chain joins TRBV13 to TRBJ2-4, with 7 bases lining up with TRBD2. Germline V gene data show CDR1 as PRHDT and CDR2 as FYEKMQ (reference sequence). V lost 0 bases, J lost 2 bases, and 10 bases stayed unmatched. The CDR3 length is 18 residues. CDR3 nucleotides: TGTGCCAGCAGCTTAGGTTTTGGCGGGAGTCGGTCCAAAAACATTCAGTACTTC. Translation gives CASSLGFGGSRSKNIQYF.

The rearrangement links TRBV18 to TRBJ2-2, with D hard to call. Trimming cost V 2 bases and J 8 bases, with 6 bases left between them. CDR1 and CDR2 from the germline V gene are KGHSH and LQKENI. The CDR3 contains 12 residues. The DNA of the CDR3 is TGTGCCAGCTCACCAAGTTCGGGGGAGCTGTTTTTT. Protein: CASSPSSGELFF.

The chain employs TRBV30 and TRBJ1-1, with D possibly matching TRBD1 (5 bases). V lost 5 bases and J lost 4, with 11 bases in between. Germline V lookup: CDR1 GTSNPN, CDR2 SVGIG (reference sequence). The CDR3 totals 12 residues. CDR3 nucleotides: TGTGCCTGGGGCAGGGAGCCCACTGAAGCTTTCTTT. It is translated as CAWGREPTEAFF.

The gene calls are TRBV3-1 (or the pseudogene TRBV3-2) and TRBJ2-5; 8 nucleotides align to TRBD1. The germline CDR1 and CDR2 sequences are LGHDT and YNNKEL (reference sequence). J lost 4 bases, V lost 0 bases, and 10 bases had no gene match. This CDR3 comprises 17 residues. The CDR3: CASSQEGSGGKGETQYF. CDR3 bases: TGTGCCAGCAGCCAAGAGGGGTCAGGGGGCAAAGGAGAGACCCAGTACTTC.

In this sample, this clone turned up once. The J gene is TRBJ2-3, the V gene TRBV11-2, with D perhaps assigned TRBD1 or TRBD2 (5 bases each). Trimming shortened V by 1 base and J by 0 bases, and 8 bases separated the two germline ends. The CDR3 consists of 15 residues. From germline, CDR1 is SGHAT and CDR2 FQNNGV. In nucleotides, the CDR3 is TGTGCCAGCAGCTTAGTGGGACCAAGCACAGATACGCAGTATTTT. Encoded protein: CASSLVGPSTDTQYF.

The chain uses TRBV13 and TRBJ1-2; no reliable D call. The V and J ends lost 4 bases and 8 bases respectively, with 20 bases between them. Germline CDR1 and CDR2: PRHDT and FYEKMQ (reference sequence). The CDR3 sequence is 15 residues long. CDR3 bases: TGTGCCAGCAGCTCCTATGCCCCCGGCGCGAAGGGCTACACCTTC. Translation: CASSSYAPGAKGYTF. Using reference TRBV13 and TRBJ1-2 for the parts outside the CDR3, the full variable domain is AAGVIQSPRHLIKEKRETATLKCYPIPRHDTVYWYQQGPGQDPQFLISFYEKMQSDKGSIPDRFSAQQFSDYHSELNMSSLELGDSALYFCASSSYAPGAKGYTFGSGTRLTVV.

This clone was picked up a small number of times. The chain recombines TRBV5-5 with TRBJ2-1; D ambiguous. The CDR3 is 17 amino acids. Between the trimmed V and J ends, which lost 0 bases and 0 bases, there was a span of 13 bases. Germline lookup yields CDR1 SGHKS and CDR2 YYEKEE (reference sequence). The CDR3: CASSLVAAASSYNEQFF. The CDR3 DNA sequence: TGTGCCAGCAGCTTGGTCGCGGCGGCTAGCTCCTACAATGAGCAGTTCTTC.

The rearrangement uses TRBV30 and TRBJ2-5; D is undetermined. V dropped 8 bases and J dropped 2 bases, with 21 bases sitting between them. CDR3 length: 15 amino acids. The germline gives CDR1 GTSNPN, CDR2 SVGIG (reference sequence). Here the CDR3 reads CAGIARQYQQETQYF. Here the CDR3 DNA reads TGTGCCGGAATAGCCCGGCAGTACCAGCAAGAGACCCAGTACTTC.

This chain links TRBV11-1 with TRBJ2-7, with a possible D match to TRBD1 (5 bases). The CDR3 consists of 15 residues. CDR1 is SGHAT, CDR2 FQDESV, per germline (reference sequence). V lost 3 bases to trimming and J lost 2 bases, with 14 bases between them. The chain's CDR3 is CASSFIGAGTYEQYF. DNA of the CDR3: TGTGCCAGCAGCTTTATTGGGGCAGGGACCTACGAGCAGTACTTC.

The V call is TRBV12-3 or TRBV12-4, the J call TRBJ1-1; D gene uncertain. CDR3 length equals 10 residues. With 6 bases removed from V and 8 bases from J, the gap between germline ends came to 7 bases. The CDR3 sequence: CASSLGEAFF. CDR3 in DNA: TGTGCCAGCAGCCTCGGCGAAGCTTTCTTT.

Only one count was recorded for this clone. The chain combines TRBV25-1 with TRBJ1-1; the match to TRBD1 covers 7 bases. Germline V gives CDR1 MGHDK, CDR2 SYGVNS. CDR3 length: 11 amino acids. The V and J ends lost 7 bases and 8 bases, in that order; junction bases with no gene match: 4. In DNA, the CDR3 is TGTGCCAGCACCTCGGACAGGGAAGCTTTCTTT. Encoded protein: CASTSDREAFF.

CDR3 sequence: CASSLADRTFSGELFF. The CDR3, as DNA: TGTGCCAGCAGCTTAGCCGACAGGACCTTCTCCGGGGAGCTGTTTTTT. V and J are TRBV7-2 and TRBJ2-2; maybe TRBD1 (6 bases). Germline assignment: CDR1 SGHTA and CDR2 FQGNSA. The CDR3 spans 16 residues. Trimming removed 0 bases from V and 6 bases from J, with 14 bases in between.

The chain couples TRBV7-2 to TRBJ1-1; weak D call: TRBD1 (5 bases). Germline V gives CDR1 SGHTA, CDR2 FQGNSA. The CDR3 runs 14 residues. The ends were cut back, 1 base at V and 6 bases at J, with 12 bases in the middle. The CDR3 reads CASSLDQGGPEAFF. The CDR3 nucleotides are TGTGCCAGCAGCTTAGACCAGGGCGGCCCTGAAGCTTTCTTT.

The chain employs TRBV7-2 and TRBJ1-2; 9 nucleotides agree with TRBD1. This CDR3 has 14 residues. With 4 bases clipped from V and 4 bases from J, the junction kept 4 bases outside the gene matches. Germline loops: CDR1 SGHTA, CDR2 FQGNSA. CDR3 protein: CASSSTGGGYGYTF. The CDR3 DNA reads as TGTGCCAGCAGCTCTACAGGGGGCGGCTATGGCTACACCTTC.

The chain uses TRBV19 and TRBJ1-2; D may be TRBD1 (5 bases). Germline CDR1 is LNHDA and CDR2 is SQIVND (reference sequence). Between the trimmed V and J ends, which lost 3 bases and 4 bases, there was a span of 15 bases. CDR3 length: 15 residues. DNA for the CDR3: TGTGCCAGTAGTATTCGGGGCCCGGGCGTCTATGGCTACACCTTC. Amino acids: CASSIRGPGVYGYTF.

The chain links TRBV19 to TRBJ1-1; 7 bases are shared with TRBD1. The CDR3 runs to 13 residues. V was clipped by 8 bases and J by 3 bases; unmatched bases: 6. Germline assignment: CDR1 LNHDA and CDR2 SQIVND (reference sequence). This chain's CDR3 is CASRTQGDTEAFF. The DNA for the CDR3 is TGTGCCAGTCGAACCCAGGGGGACACTGAAGCTTTCTTT.

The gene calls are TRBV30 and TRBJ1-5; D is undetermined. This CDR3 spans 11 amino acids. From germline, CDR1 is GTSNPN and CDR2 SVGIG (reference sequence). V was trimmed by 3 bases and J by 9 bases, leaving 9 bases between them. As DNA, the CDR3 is TGTGCCTGGAGGCTTGGAGGGCCCCAGCATTTT. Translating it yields CAWRLGGPQHF.

For the CDR3, the DNA is TGTGCCAGCAGCGTCGGACACACGTACTACGAGCAGTACTTC. Translation: CASSVGHTYYEQYF. The chain employs TRBV7-9 and TRBJ2-7, with TRBD1 as a possible D gene (5 bases). The CDR3 covers 14 residues. Trimming cost V 5 bases and J 3 bases, with 14 bases left between them. From germline, CDR1 is SEHNR and CDR2 FQNEAQ (reference sequence).

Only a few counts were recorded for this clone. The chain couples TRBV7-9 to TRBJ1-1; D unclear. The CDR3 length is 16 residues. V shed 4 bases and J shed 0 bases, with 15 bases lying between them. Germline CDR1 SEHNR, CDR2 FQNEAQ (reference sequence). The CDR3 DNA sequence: TGTGCCAGCAGCTCACAGAAGTGGGCGATGAACACTGAAGCTTTCTTT. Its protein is CASSSQKWAMNTEAFF.